This entry describes one T cell receptor beta chain. These data originate in a study of blood T cell repertoires in COVID-19. About the study: Material from acute and convalescent COVID-19 was sourced from the United States, Italy and Spain. In each case, the material was cDNA or gDNA derived from T cells, B-cell-depleted T cells, or PBMCs.

In the original analysis: It was from reference gene primer amplification that nucleated cell counts were estimated. Here immunoSEQ multiplex PCR was the method, and the copy in TCRdb shows in-frame clones only, minus some. The DNA gave D and trimming, while V, J and clone size come from that table. There are roughly 200,000 clones in the sample; 65% to 85% occur only once, and 4.4% lies in the top ten. CDR3 length: 15 residues. Germline CDR1 and CDR2: MNHEY and SVGEGT. V was pared by 2 bases and J by 3 bases, with 8 bases between. The chain joins TRBV6-2 or TRBV6-3 to TRBJ2-6; D gene unclear. Sequenced material: peripheral blood. The receptor was isolated from a man over 45 with active or convalescent COVID-19. CDR3 nucleotides: TGTGCCAGCAGTTACGGGCAGCTTGGGGCCAACGTCCTGACTTTC. As protein: CASSYGQLGANVLTF.